This T cell receptor (beta chain) originates from a study of healthy donors' naive CD4 and CD8 T cells. Each TCR library used 500 ng of total RNA and a linear amplification protocol. Via MiXCR, TCRdb re-called the reads, giving one row per CDR3 protein. Of roughly 200,000 distinct CDR3 sequences listed, around 70% are singletons. Germline CDR1 reads MNHEY; CDR2 reads SVGAGI. V dropped 2 bases and J dropped 10 bases, with 15 bases sitting between them. The length of the CDR3 is 15 residues. Broader study findings: Chains were not paired, since alpha and beta were sequenced in bulk.

To note about this clonotype: Antigen: not known.

Specimen: naive CD4+ and CD8+ T cells sorted from blood, pooled from several donors. This receptor was taken from a pool of human donors in good health; the sample pools cells from several healthy donors. The chain employs TRBV6-5 and TRBJ1-6, with D unclear. The CDR3 DNA is TGTGCCAGCAGTTACGTGGGCCCGAGGAGCTCACCCCTCCACTTT. Translating gives CASSYVGPRSSPLHF.